The source of this T cell receptor (beta chain) is a study of beta chain features in type 1 diabetes. Study-wide findings and caveats: In every one of the four CD4+ subsets, TCRB CDR3s were moderately but significantly shorter in Type 1 diabetes patients. Short templates might get an advantage during PCR, and this would be equal in patients and controls.

Expressed TCRB transcripts were sequenced because the entire RNA isolate underwent reverse transcription. The data were produced by immunoSEQ multiplex PCR, yet TCRdb's version contains in-frame clones alone and is incomplete. The sample consists of roughly 300,000 clones, roughly 13% of them appearing once. A remark on this clone: No antigen is known for it.

Germline values: CDR1 LGHNA, CDR2 YNFKEQ. V lost 5 bases, J lost 2 bases, and 6 bases stayed unmatched. This CDR3 has 15 residues. This chain links TRBV4-2 with TRBJ2-1; 7 bases align to TRBD1. The clonotype was recovered from a man aged 25-45 years with type 1 diabetes. The material sequenced was naive CD4+ T cells from blood. CDR3 residues: CASSTTGLPYNEQFF. The CDR3 nucleotides are TGTGCCAGCAGCACGACAGGGTTGCCCTACAATGAGCAGTTCTTC.